The clone carrying this T cell receptor (beta chain) was counted between two and nine times. As yet, its antigen is unknown. This record comes from a study of radiation and T cells in renal cell carcinoma. The method was immunoSEQ multiplex PCR; TCRdb's version includes in-frame clones alone and lacks a portion of them. Of about 73,000 clones listed, roughly 83% are singletons. The germline V gene has CDR1 SGHRS and CDR2 YFSETQ. The CDR3 spans 13 residues. V lost 7 bases and J lost 1, with 11 bases in between. Study findings and constraints: Top tumor clonotypes rose in blood 2 weeks post-radiation, then contracted. Without pretreatment biopsies, baseline tumor clonotype presence was undetermined.

Specified time point: blood 4 weeks post-SBRT, at nephrectomy. Regarding treatment: 15 Gy SBRT to primary tumor, nephrectomy 4 weeks later. Nephrectomy followed 15 Gy stereotactic body radiation by 4 weeks. After SBRT, blood was collected at 2 and 4 weeks, plus baseline. The sequence derives from a woman aged 60-70 years with renal cell carcinoma. The rearrangement joins TRBV5-1 to TRBJ1-1; no clear D gene. This material consisted of blood, taken from a patient whose treatment included radiotherapy and nephrectomy. CDR3 nucleotides: TGCGCCAGCCGACAAGAGTCGAACACTGAAGCTTTCTTT. Translation: CASRQESNTEAFF.